These T cell receptor beta chains were read from a single sample in a study of shared clonotypes between healthy human individuals. The protocol was immunoSEQ multiplex PCR, while the TCRdb copy is restricted to in-frame clones and leaves out a portion. This sample carries hundreds of thousands of clones, about two thirds of them seen once, and the ten largest clones take under 2%. The sample taken for sequencing was memory CD4+ T cells sorted from blood. These TCRs come from a woman aged 25 to 45 in good health. Both conserved end residues are part of each CDR3.

j_call,v_call,cdr3_aa
TRBJ2-3,TRBV5-4,CASSPLGLAGDTDTQYF
TRBJ2-2,TRBV19,CASNPGTGKRTGELFF
TRBJ2-5,TRBV5-1,CASSYPPGPPQETQYF
TRBJ1-2,TRBV19,CASTTGEGYTF
TRBJ2-3,TRBV30,CAWSVGHTSDTQYF
TRBJ1-1,TRBV28,CASSGGWIRAFF
TRBJ2-1,TRBV6-6,CASRASGTRNEQFF
TRBJ2-2,TRBV5-1,CASSDGDTGELFF
TRBJ2-7,TRBV5-1,CASSSGFLAGVDEQYF
TRBJ1-5,TRBV10-1,CASSTNRDQPQHF
TRBJ2-7,TRBV2,CASSEGSGVYEQYF
TRBJ2-2,TRBV7-9,CASKAGTDTGELFF
TRBJ1-2,TRBV7-2,CASSIIPGLGYGYTF
TRBJ1-1,TRBV10-3,CAISSQGLTGTEAFF
TRBJ2-2,TRBV6-1,CASKYSLNTGELFF
TRBJ2-3,TRBV18,CASSPPSGGDTQYF
TRBJ2-2,TRBV21-1,CAPEEAGELFF
TRBJ1-2,TRBV7-8,CASSLAAGTSAGTGSAGYTF
TRBJ1-3,TRBV28,CASTLDGVSGNTIYF
TRBJ2-7,TRBV5-4,CASSLGGASSYEQYF
TRBJ2-7,TRBV28,CASSGTGVGYEQYF
TRBJ2-4,TRBV27,CASSERGLGWQYF
TRBJ1-1,TRBV6-6,CASSWGLANTEAFF
TRBJ1-5,TRBV6-1,CASRTAGDQPQHF
TRBJ1-1,TRBV7-2,CASSFQGRDTEAFF
TRBJ2-7,TRBV11-2,CASSFRTGAEQYF
TRBJ1-5,TRBV28,CASSFQGGGNQPQHF
TRBJ1-1,TRBV5-1,CASSKIHGANTEAFF
TRBJ2-5,TRBV28,CASSIDNPQGVETQYF
TRBJ2-2,TRBV7-9,CASHRGAGELFF
TRBJ2-5,TRBV5-4,CASSPRGQQETQYF
TRBJ1-5,TRBV19,CASTHPGSNQPQHF
TRBJ1-1,TRBV11-2,CASSFHGNTEAFF
TRBJ1-5,TRBV2,CASSRGGYSNQPQHF
TRBJ1-1,TRBV27,CASSSTPRTGIAFF
TRBJ1-4,TRBV7-2,CASSRRSSMDEKLFF
TRBJ1-5,TRBV28,CASRSPYSNQPQHF
TRBJ2-7,TRBV5-1,CASSLEAYEQYF
TRBJ2-3,TRBV6-1,CAILGQGTDTQYF
TRBJ1-5,TRBV7-2,CASSWDWSPQHF
TRBJ2-5,TRBV18,CASSPIPARAEETQYF
TRBJ2-4,TRBV19,CASSPGGPPFENIQYF
TRBJ1-1,TRBV11-2,CASSLDQERLTFF
TRBJ2-7,TRBV7-8,CASSLAGFRSGGTYEQYF
TRBJ1-1,TRBV4-1,CASSRLRDTEAFF
TRBJ1-1,TRBV28,CASKMEAGTSAFF
TRBJ2-1,TRBV16,CASSPRREGNEQFF
TRBJ1-5,TRBV19,CASSPQGGNQPQHF
TRBJ2-2,TRBV5-1,CASSFDRGNTGELFF
TRBJ2-3,TRBV11-2,CASSPGADTQYF
TRBJ1-1,TRBV7-2,CASSLHTGTANTEAFF
TRBJ2-5,TRBV30,CAWSYSGTSGTQYF
TRBJ2-1,TRBV7-3,CASSPRTPGNNEQFF
TRBJ2-5,TRBV19,CASSPFSGVQETQYF
TRBJ2-7,TRBV27,CASSSLFEGSPTYEQYF